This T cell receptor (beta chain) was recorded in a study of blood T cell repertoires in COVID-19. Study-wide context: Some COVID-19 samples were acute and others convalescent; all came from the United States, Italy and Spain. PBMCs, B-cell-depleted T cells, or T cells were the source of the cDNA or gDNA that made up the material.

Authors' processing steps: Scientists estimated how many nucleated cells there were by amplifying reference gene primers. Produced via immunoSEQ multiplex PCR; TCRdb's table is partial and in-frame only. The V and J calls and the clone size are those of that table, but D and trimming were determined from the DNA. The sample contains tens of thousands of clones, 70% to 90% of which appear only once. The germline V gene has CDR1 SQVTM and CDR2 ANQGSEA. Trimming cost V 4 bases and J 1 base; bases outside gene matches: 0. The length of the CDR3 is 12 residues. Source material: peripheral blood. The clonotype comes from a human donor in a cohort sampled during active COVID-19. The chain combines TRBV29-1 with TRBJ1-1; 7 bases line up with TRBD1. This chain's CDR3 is CSVGDRNTEAFF. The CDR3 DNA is TGCAGCGTTGGGGACAGGAACACTGAAGCTTTCTTT.